The 19 T cell receptor beta chains given below trace back to one sample, sequenced in a study of Ad26.COV2.S vaccination and SARS-CoV-2 variants. The treatment: roughly 20 received Ad26.COV2.S at low or high dose, single or two shots; about five received placebo; per-sample allocation not given. Samples analyzed were those drawn on day 63 after the first vaccine or placebo injection. Clones were read by immunoSEQ multiplex PCR, and TCRdb kept only the in-frame ones, dropping some. The sample contains some 270,000 clones, approximately 88% of which appear only once. This material consisted of peripheral blood, taken in a trial of Ad26.COV2.S vaccine versus placebo. These receptors came from a person between 18 and 60 years old who received the Ad26.COV2.S COVID-19 vaccine or a placebo.

The chain links TRBV7-8 to TRBJ2-1, with D perhaps assigned TRBD1 or TRBD2 (5 bases each). The CDR3 covers 17 residues. Germline CDR1 reads SGHVS; CDR2 reads FQNEAQ. Trimming took off 1 base at V and 2 bases at J, with 15 bases between the two ends. The CDR3 here is CASSLVTGLVTYNEQFF. CDR3 bases: TGTGCCAGCAGCTTAGTAACGGGGCTGGTGACCTACAATGAGCAGTTCTTC.

This sequence joins TRBV7-2 and TRBJ2-1; 8 positions agree with TRBD2. From germline, CDR1 is SGHTA and CDR2 FQGNSA. This CDR3 region has 15 residues. The ends lost 3 bases at V and 6 bases at J; junction bases unmatched: 7. The CDR3 reads CASSFQRGTGNEQFF. The DNA of the CDR3 is TGTGCCAGCAGCTTTCAGCGGGGGACGGGCAATGAGCAGTTCTTC.

The chain is built from TRBV11-2 and TRBJ2-5; a weak D match, TRBD2 (5 bases). CDR3 length: 14 amino acids. CDR1 is SGHAT and CDR2 is FQNNGV in the germline V gene. Deletions cut 5 bases from V and 1 base from J, with 11 bases between. For the CDR3, the DNA is TGTGCCAGCAGCATCGCGGCGGGCCAAGAGACCCAGTACTTC. It encodes CASSIAAGQETQYF.

The chain uses TRBV15 and TRBJ1-4; perhaps TRBD1 as D (5 bases). This CDR3 is built from 14 residues. Between the trimmed V and J ends, which lost 3 bases and 8 bases, there was a span of 13 bases. Germline-derived CDR1 and CDR2 are LNHNV and YYDKDF (reference sequence). The CDR3 region has the DNA TGTGCCACCAGCAGGATCAGGGCAGGAGAAAAACTGTTTTTT. This codes for CATSRIRAGEKLFF.

The rearrangement links TRBV7-2 to TRBJ2-3; weak D call: TRBD2 (6 bases). Germline V gives CDR1 SGHTA, CDR2 FQGNSA. Trimming pared 0 bases from V and 1 base from J, leaving 11 bases between. The CDR3 covers 16 residues. The CDR3 nucleotides are TGTGCCAGCAGCTTAGCGCGTAGCGGTGGCACAGATACGCAGTATTTT. Encoded protein: CASSLARSGGTDTQYF.

Details on this clone: The sample carries other DNA sequences with the same CDR3. The chain links TRBV18 to TRBJ2-5, with D possibly TRBD1 on 6 matching bases. Trimming removed 6 bases from V and 2 bases from J, with 10 bases in between. In germline, CDR1 is KGHSH, CDR2 LQKENI. This CDR3 spans 13 amino acids. The CDR3 loop is CASSTGQQETQYF. CDR3 in DNA: TGTGCCAGCTCCACCGGACAGCAAGAGACCCAGTACTTC.

Only one count was recorded for this clone. This chain joins TRBV4-2 and TRBJ2-1; 8 nucleotides align to TRBD2. V dropped 4 bases and J dropped 0; count of bases not matched to a gene: 8. CDR3 length: 17 amino acids. Per germline, CDR1 LGHNA and CDR2 YNFKEQ. This CDR3 reads CASSLILAVSSYNEQFF. DNA of the CDR3: TGTGCCAGCAGCCTGATACTAGCGGTTAGCTCCTACAATGAGCAGTTCTTC.

The V and J genes are TRBV4-3 and TRBJ1-1, with TRBD1 identical over 7 bases. Germline V gene data show CDR1 as LGHNA and CDR2 as YSLEER. CDR3 length: 14 amino acids. V trimming: 6 bases; J trimming: 5 bases; junction bases outside the gene matches: 9. CDR3 amino acids: CASSPNRGSTEAFF. CDR3 in DNA: TGCGCCAGCAGTCCGAACAGGGGTAGTACTGAAGCTTTCTTT.

This clone occurred a few times. The chain carries TRBV9 and TRBJ2-2, with 9 bases lining up with TRBD1. Germline V gene sequence: CDR1 SGDLS, CDR2 YYNGEE. This CDR3 comprises 17 residues. V was pared by 0 bases and J by 2 bases, with 5 bases of the junction left unmatched. The CDR3 coding sequence is TGTGCCAGCAGCGTAGTACCGGACAGGGGCAACACCGGGGAGCTGTTTTTT. It yields the protein CASSVVPDRGNTGELFF.

The chain has TRBV30 and TRBJ2-3; TRBD2 aligns across 12 bases. The CDR3 consists of 16 residues. Per germline, CDR1 GTSNPN and CDR2 SVGIG (reference sequence). V trimming: 3 bases; J trimming: 0 bases; junction bases outside the gene matches: 4. The CDR3 DNA is TGTGCCTGGAGACTAGCGGGGGGAGCTAGCACAGATACGCAGTATTTT. Encoded protein: CAWRLAGGASTDTQYF. Full variable domain (missing parts from reference TRBV30 and TRBJ2-3): SQTIHQWPATLVQPVGSPLSLECTVEGTSNPNLYWYRQAAGRGLQLLFYSVGIGQISSEVPQNLSASRPQDRQFILSSKKLLLSDSGFYLCAWRLAGGASTDTQYFGPGTRLTVL.

The V call is TRBV15, the J call TRBJ2-1; TRBD1 is a possible D gene (6 bases). Germline-derived CDR1 and CDR2 are LNHNV and YYDKDF (reference sequence). Trimming pared 4 bases from V and 1 base from J, leaving 17 bases between. The CDR3 loop spans 17 amino acids. CDR3 DNA sequence: TGTGCCACCAGCACCAGAGGCAGGGGCGGATCCTACAATGAGCAGTTCTTC. It codes for CATSTRGRGGSYNEQFF.

The chain recombines TRBV9 with TRBJ1-1; D may be TRBD1 (6 bases). The CDR3 spans 16 residues. The V end was cut by 0 bases, the J end by 0 bases, with 12 bases between. The germline CDR1 and CDR2 sequences are SGDLS and YYNGEE. CDR3 sequence reads: CASSVAPDSLNTEAFF. The CDR3 coding sequence is TGTGCCAGCAGCGTAGCCCCGGACAGCCTGAACACTGAAGCTTTCTTT.

The CDR3 DNA follows: TGTGCCAGCAGCCCACAAACAGGGGGCCGGCAGACCCAGTACTTC. It yields the protein CASSPQTGGRQTQYF. The V and J genes are TRBV7-2 and TRBJ2-5; the match to TRBD1 covers 9 bases. J lost 6 bases, V lost 5 bases, and 10 bases had no gene match. This CDR3 has 15 residues. In germline, CDR1 is SGHTA, CDR2 FQGNSA. Combining the CDR3 with reference TRBV7-2 and TRBJ2-5 gives the whole variable domain GAGVSQSPSNKVTEKGKDVELRCDPISGHTALYWYRQSLGQGLEFLIYFQGNSAPDKSGLPSDRFSAERTGGSVSTLTIQRTQQEDSAVYLCASSPQTGGRQTQYFGPGTRLLVL.

The chain recombines TRBV5-6 with TRBJ2-5, with D perhaps given as TRBD1 or TRBD2 (5 bases each). CDR1 and CDR2 from the germline V gene are SGHDT and YYEEEE. There are 14 residues in the CDR3. V lost 4 bases, J lost 2 bases, and 12 bases lay in between. The CDR3 spells CASSPGATQETQYF. The CDR3 nucleotides are TGTGCCAGCAGCCCCGGGGCCACTCAAGAGACCCAGTACTTC. The whole variable domain, remainder taken from reference TRBV5-6 and TRBJ2-5, is DAGVTQSPTHLIKTRGQQVTLRCSPKSGHDTVSWYQQALGQGPQFIFQYYEEEERQRGNFPDRFSGHQFPNYSSELNVNALLLGDSALYLCASSPGATQETQYFGPGTRLLVL.

This clone was counted once. The chain couples TRBV3-1 (or the pseudogene TRBV3-2) to TRBJ1-6; D not certain. The V and J ends lost 2 bases and 8 bases respectively, with 13 bases between them. The CDR3 is 15 amino acids. CDR1 and CDR2 from the germline V gene are LGHDT and YNNKEL (reference sequence). The CDR3 loop reads CASSQSGVIDSPLHF. CDR3 DNA: TGTGCCAGCAGCCAATCCGGGGTCATCGATTCACCCCTCCACTTT.

The V gene is TRBV6-1, the J gene TRBJ1-6; no reliable D call. V lost 1 base and J lost 4, with 8 bases in between. Looked up from germline, CDR1 is MNHNS and CDR2 is SASEGT. The CDR3 has 15 amino acids. The CDR3 DNA reads TGTGCCAGCAGTGAAGTAGGAAGGTATAATTCACCCCTCCACTTT. Translated: CASSEVGRYNSPLHF.

The CDR3 bases are TGCAGTGCCCCTACTCCGGGGCCCCAGCATTTT. Its protein product is CSAPTPGPQHF. The chain combines TRBV20-1 with TRBJ1-5; D not resolved. In germline, CDR1 is DFQATT, CDR2 SNEGSKA (reference sequence). V was clipped by 6 bases and J by 9 bases, with 12 bases between them. The CDR3 is 11 residues long.

The rearrangement joins TRBV7-3 to TRBJ2-3, with a tentative D call TRBD1 (5 bases). Trimming removed 4 bases at V and 5 bases at J, with 7 bases between. Germline V gene lookup returns CDR1 SGHTA and CDR2 FQGTGA. The CDR3 consists of 12 residues. CDR3 sequence: CASSSQGDTQYF. The CDR3 DNA reads TGTGCCAGCAGCTCGCAGGGAGATACGCAGTATTTT.

This rearrangement joins TRBV12-3 or TRBV12-4 to TRBJ2-1, with D possibly TRBD1 on 6 matching bases. This CDR3 comprises 13 residues. V lost 7 bases and J lost 2, with 9 bases in between. CDR3 in amino acids: CASMGATYNEQFF. DNA of the CDR3: TGTGCCAGCATGGGGGCCACCTACAATGAGCAGTTCTTC.